This T cell receptor (beta chain) was retrieved from a study of T cells in Graves' hyperthyroidism and ophthalmopathy. Overall study results and limits: The authors' 13 V-J model separated ophthalmopathy from stable hyperthyroidism.

TCR beta CDR3 regions were amplified from RNA transcripts. First-round RT-PCR of the TCR CDR3 relied on the HTBI primer set. TCRdb independently ran MiXCR on the multiplex PCR reads; one entry per CDR3 protein. Of 550,000 to 850,000 distinct CDR3 sequences detected, around 19% appear once; the ten largest clones hold about a sixth. A note on this clonotype: What it binds is not known.

Each diagnosis drew on symptoms, thyroxine, TRAb, thyroid ultrasound and orbital computed tomography findings. The blood specimen was taken at initial hyperthyroidism diagnosis, before any ophthalmopathy symptoms. The CDR3 has 16 residues. V was clipped by 5 bases and J by 4 bases, with 20 bases between them. The chain carries TRBV12-3 or TRBV12-4 and TRBJ1-2, with TRBD1 as a possible D gene (6 bases). The TCR sequence derives from a woman aged 50 to 65 with Graves' hyperthyroidism that later progressed to Graves' ophthalmopathy. Sequenced material: blood. The CDR3 region is CASSETTATGLYGYTF. The CDR3 nucleotides read TGTGCCAGCAGTGAAACCACCGCGACAGGACTCTATGGCTACACCTTC.